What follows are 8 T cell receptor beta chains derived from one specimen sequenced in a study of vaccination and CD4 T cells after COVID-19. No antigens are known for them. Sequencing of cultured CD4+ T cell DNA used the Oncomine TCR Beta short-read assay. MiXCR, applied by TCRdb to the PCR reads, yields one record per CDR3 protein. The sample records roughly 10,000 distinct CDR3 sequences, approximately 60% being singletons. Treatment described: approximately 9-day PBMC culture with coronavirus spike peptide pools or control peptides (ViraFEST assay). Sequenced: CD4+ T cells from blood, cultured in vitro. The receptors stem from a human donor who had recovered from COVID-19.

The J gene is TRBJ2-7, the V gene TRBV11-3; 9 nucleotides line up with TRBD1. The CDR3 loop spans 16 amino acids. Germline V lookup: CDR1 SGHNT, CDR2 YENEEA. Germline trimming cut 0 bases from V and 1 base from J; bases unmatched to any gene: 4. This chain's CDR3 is CASSLEKTGGSYEQYF. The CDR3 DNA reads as TGTGCCAGCAGCTTAGAAAAGACAGGGGGTTCCTACGAGCAGTACTTC. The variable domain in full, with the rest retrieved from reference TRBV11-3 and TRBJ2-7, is EAGVVQSPRYKIIEKKQPVAFWCNPISGHNTLYWYLQNLGQGPELLIRYENEEAVDDSQLPKDRFSAERLKGVDSTLKIQPAELGDSAVYLCASSLEKTGGSYEQYFGPGTRLTVT.

The CDR3: CSALLAGGIEQYF. The DNA of the CDR3 is TGCAGTGCTCTACTCGCGGGAGGTATCGAGCAGTACTTC. The chain combines TRBV20-1 with TRBJ2-7, with 8 bases matching TRBD2. V dropped 5 bases and J dropped 6; count of bases not matched to a gene: 9. The CDR3 runs to 13 residues. The germline V gene encodes CDR1 DFQATT and CDR2 SNEGSKA (reference sequence).

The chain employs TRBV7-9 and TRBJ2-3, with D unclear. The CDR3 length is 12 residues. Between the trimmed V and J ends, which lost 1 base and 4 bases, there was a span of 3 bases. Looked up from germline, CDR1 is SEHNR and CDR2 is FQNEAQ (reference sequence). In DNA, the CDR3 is TGTGCCAGCAGCTTAGATGCAGATACGCAGTATTTT. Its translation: CASSLDADTQYF.

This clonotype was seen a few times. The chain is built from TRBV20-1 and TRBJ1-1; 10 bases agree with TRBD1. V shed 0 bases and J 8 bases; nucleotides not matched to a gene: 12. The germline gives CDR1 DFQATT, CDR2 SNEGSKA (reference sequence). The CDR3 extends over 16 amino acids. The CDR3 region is CSARDAGTGAMGEAFF. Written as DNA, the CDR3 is TGCAGTGCTAGAGATGCAGGGACAGGGGCGATGGGGGAAGCTTTCTTT.

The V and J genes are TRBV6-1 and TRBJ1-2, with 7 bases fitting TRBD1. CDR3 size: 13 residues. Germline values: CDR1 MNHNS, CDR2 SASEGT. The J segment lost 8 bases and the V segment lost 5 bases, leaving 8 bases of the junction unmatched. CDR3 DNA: TGTGCCAGCAGTAACAGGGGCCTGAGCGGCTACACCTTC. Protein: CASSNRGLSGYTF.

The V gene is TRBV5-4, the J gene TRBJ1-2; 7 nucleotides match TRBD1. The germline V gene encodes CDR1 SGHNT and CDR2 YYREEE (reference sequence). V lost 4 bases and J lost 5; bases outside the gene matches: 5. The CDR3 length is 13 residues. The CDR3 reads CASSPDRLYGYTF. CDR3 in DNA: TGTGCCAGCAGCCCGGACAGGCTTTATGGCTACACCTTC.

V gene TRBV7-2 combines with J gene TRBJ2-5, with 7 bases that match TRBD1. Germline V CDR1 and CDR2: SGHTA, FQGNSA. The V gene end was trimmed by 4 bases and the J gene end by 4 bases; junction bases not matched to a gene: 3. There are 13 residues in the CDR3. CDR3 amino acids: CASSWTGRETQYF. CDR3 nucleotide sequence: TGTGCCAGCAGCTGGACAGGAAGAGAGACCCAGTACTTC.

This CDR3 reads CASSTRDRKKGGNQPQHF. CDR3 nucleotides: TGTGCCAGCAGCACCCGGGACAGGAAAAAAGGTGGCAATCAGCCCCAGCATTTT. The chain combines TRBV21-1 with TRBJ1-5; the listed D gene, TRBD1, was not tested against the DNA. TRBV21-1 is given as a pseudogene. The CDR3 totals 18 residues.